The present T cell receptor beta chain was sequenced within a study of blood T cell repertoires in COVID-19 (TCRdb year 2020). With respect to the entire study: Samples covering the acute and convalescent phases of COVID-19 were provided by collaborators in the United States, Italy and Spain. Subjects who had been exposed to COVID-19, were actively infected with it, or had recovered from it provided the deeply sampled blood TCRbeta repertoires that made up the dataset. The material from the prospective study consisted of cDNA or gDNA derived from T cells, B-cell-depleted T cells, or PBMCs. HLA class I and class II types, where available, came from metadata supplied by the sample provider rather than from assay-based typing. The samples were drawn from two sources: the first 160 participants of the ongoing ImmuneRACE study, and over 950 subjects contributed by 6 global collaborators. A de-identified subject ID, COVID-19 status, age in years and sex were almost always included in the sample metadata. The repertoires were made available in a free public database intended to serve as a resource for research on the immune response to SARS-CoV-2. Broad study findings and their caveats: The quantity of clinical and demographic metadata differed by source and by participant and was supplied without curation.

Note on this clone: Its binding antigen is unknown. The sample holds no much larger clone one base away, and base qualities are not on file.

Another Seattle source contributed samples from volunteer blood donors who had recovered from COVID-19. Each collaborating institution followed its own protocols to collect whole blood in K2EDTA tubes. For TCRbeta analysis, collaborators shipped samples in one of three forms: frozen whole blood, isolated PBMCs, or DNA extracted from either of those sample types. The immunoSEQ Assay, a bias-controlled multiplex PCR, was used to amplify TCRbeta CDR3 regions from genomic DNA. The original pipeline was this. The number of nucleated cells in each sample was estimated by amplification of reference gene primers within the assay. Sequence reads were collapsed and filtered to measure the absolute abundance of every unique TCRbeta CDR3 rearrangement. For each sample, productive Simpson clonality was calculated as the square root of Simpson's diversity index across productive rearrangements. TCRdb provides this immuneACCESS table in a form limited to in-frame rearrangements. Some clones are lacking; in checked studies, under half of them reflect an unresolved V gene, and why the rest are absent is not known. From that table come the V and J calls and clone size; the DNA was used to work out D and trimming. This sample has more than 95,000 clones in its table, and roughly nine tenths of those were observed once. The ten most abundant clones make up approximately 8% of the sample.

V lost 3 bases and J lost 10 bases; the stretch between them is 11 bases long. Spanning cysteine to phenylalanine, the CDR3 consists of 12 amino acids. Only the CDR3 DNA stays, 36 bases, in frame from base 1. As encoded in the germline V gene, CDR1 is SGDLS while CDR2 is YYNGEE. The sample taken for sequencing was peripheral blood. The chain is made from TRBV9 and TRBJ2-1, and perhaps TRBD2 as D gene, on 6 matching bases. This receptor was identified in a man aged 65 to 85 who had recovered from COVID-19. Read as DNA, the sequence is TGTGCCAGCAGCGACTGGGAGGAGGAGCAGTTCTTC. The translation is CASSDWEEEQFF.